The entry below gives a single T cell receptor (beta chain) sequence along with its context. The target antigen is unknown. The data are from a study of OX40 agonist ivuxolimab in advanced cancers. Study-level background: Patients took ivuxolimab, an agonistic anti-OX40 (CD134) antibody. Study conclusions and caveats: CD4+ T cells averaged fewer expanded clones than CD8+ T cells.

Sequenced by immunoSEQ multiplex PCR; TCRdb stores in-frame clones only, minus some. The data hold approximately 160,000 clones, with approximately 94% observed a single time. This clonotype was sampled from an adult with an advanced solid tumor such as melanoma, head and neck, liver or kidney cancer. The source was CD4+ or CD8+ T cells sorted from blood, collected in a trial of the OX40 agonist ivuxolimab.

CDR3 sequence: CASSYVRDNEQFF. CDR3 DNA sequence: TGTGCCAGCAGCTACGTTCGGGACAATGAGCAGTTCTTC. The V gene is TRBV11-3, the J gene TRBJ2-1; D gene unclear. V lost 4 bases, J lost 5 bases, and 9 bases lay in between. Germline V lookup: CDR1 SGHNT, CDR2 YENEEA. The CDR3 has 13 amino acids.